This T cell receptor (beta chain) was found in a study of cytomegalovirus exposure and HLA in healthy donors. Germline V gives CDR1 SGHNT, CDR2 YYREEE (reference sequence). The CDR3 totals 16 residues. V lost 4 bases to trimming and J lost 3 bases; unmatched junction nucleotides: 9. The table lists this clone with a count of one. This table comes from immunoSEQ multiplex PCR, and its TCRdb copy is limited to in-frame clones, with some not included. The sample yields roughly 300,000 clones, around nine tenths seen once. This TCR was sampled from a woman under 30 in good health and CMV-seronegative. The V call is TRBV5-4, the J call TRBJ2-7, with 11 nucleotides matching TRBD2. The sample was PBMCs. In DNA, the CDR3 is TGTGCCAGCAGCCGAGGGACTAGCGGATTAAGCTACGAGCAGTACTTC. It encodes CASSRGTSGLSYEQYF.